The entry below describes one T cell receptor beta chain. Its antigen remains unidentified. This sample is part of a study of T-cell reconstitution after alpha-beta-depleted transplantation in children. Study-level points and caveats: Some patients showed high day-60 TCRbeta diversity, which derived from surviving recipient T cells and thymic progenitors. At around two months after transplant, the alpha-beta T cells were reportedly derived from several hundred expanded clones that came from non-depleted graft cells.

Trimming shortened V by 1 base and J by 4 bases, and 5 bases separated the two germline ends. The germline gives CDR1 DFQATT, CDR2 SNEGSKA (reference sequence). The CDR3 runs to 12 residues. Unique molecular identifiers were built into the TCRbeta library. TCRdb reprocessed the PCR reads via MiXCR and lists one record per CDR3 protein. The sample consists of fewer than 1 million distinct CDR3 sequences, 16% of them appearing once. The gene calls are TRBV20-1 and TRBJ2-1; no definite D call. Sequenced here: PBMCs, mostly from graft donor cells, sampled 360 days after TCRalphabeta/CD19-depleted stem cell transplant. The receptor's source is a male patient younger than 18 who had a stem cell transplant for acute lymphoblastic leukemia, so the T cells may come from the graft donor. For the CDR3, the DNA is TGCAGTGCTAGAGCCCAGTACAATGAGCAGTTCTTC. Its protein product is CSARAQYNEQFF.